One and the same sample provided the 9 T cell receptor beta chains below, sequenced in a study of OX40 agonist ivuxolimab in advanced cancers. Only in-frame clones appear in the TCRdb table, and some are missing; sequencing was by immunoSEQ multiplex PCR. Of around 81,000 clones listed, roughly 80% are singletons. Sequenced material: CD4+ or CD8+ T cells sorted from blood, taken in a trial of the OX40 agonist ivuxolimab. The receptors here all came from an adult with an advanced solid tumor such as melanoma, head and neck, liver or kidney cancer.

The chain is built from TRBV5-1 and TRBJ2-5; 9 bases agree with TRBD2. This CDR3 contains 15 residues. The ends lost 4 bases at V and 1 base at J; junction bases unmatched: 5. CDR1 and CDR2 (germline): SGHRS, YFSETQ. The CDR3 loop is CASSGLAGAQETQYF. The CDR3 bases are TGCGCCAGCAGCGGTTTAGCGGGGGCCCAAGAGACCCAGTACTTC.

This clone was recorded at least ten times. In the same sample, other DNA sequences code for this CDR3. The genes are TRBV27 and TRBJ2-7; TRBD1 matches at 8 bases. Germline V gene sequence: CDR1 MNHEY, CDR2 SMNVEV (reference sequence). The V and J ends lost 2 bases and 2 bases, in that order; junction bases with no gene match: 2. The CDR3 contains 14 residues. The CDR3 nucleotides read TGTGCCAGCAGTTTAGACAGGGGACCCTACGAGCAGTACTTC. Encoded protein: CASSLDRGPYEQYF.

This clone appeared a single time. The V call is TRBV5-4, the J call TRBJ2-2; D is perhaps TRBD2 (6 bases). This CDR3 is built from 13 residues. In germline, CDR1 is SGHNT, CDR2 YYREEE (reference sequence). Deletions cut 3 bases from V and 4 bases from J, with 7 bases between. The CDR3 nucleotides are TGTGCCAGCAGCTGGGGAGGCACCGGGGAGCTGTTTTTT. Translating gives CASSWGGTGELFF.

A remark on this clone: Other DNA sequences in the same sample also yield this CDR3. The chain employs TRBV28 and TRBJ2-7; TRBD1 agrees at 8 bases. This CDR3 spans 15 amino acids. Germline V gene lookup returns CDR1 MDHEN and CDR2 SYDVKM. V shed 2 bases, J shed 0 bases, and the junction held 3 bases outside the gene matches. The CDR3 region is CASSLGTGDSYEQYF. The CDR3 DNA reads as TGTGCCAGCAGTTTAGGGACAGGTGACTCCTACGAGCAGTACTTC.

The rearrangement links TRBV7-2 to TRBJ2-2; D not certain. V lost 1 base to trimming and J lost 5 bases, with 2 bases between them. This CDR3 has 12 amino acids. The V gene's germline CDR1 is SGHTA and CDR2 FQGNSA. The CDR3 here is CASSLETGELFF. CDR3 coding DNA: TGTGCCAGCAGCTTAGAGACCGGGGAGCTGTTTTTT.

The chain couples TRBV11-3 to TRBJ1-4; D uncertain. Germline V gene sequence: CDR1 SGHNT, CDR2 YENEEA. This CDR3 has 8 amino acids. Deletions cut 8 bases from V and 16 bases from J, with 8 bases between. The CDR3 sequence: CASQYGFF. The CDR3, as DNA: TGTGCCAGCCAATATGGGTTTTTT.

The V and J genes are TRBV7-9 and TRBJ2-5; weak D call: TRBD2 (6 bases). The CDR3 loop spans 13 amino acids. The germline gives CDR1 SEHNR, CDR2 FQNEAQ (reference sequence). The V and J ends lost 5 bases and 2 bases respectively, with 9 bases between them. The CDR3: CASSPGRQETQYF. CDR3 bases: TGTGCCAGCAGCCCCGGGAGACAAGAGACCCAGTACTTC.

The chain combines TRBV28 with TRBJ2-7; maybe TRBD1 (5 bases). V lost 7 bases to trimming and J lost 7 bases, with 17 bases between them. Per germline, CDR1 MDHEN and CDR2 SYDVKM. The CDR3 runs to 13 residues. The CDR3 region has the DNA TGTGCCAGCAATCCCTATGGGGCCCCGGAGCAGTACTTC. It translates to CASNPYGAPEQYF.

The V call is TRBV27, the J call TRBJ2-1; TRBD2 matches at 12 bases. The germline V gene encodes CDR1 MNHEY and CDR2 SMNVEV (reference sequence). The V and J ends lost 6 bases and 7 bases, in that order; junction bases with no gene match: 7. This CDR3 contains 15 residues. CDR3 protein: CASRSLAGGDNEQFF. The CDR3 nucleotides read TGTGCCAGCAGATCGCTAGCGGGGGGGGATAATGAGCAGTTCTTC.